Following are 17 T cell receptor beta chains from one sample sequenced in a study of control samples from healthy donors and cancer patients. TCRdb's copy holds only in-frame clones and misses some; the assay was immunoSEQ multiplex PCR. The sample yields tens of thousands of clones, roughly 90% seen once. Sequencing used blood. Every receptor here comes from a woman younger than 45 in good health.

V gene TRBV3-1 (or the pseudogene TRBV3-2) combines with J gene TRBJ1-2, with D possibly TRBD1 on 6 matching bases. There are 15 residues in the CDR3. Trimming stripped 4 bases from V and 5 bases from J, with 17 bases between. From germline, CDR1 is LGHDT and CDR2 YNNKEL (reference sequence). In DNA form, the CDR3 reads TGTGCCAGCAGCCTGCGGGGGGCGCGGACTTATGGCTACACCTTC. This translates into CASSLRGARTYGYTF.

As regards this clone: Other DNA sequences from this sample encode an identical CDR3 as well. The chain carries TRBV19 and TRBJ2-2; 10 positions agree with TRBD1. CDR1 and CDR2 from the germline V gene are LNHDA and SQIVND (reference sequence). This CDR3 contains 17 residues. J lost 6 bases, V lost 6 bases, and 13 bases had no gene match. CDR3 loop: CASSPTRQGAGAGELFF. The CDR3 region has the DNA TGTGCCAGTAGCCCCACGAGACAGGGGGCGGGGGCCGGGGAGCTGTTTTTT.

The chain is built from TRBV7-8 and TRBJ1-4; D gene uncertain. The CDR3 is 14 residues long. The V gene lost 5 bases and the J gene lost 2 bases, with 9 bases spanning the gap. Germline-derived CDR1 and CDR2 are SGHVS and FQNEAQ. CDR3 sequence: CASSPLGTNEKLFF. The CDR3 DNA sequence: TGTGCCAGCAGCCCCTTGGGGACTAATGAAAAACTGTTTTTT.

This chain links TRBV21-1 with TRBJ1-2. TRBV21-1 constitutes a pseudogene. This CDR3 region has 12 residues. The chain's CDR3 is CATVGGARGYTF. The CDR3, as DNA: TGTGCCACTGTCGGGGGGGCGCGTGGCTACACCTTC.

The CDR3 DNA sequence: TGTGCCTGGAAAATGGGGTGGAACACTGAAGCTTTCTTT. Residues: CAWKMGWNTEAFF. J is TRBJ1-1 and V is TRBV30, with D unclear. V was shortened by 4 bases and J by 1 base, with 10 bases between the two germline ends. Germline V CDR1 and CDR2: GTSNPN, SVGIG (reference sequence). This CDR3 contains 13 residues.

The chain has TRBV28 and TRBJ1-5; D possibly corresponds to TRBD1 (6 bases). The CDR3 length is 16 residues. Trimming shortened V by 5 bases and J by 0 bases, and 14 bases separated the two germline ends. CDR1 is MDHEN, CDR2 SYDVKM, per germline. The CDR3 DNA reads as TGTGCCAGCAGTCGTACAGGGAGGGGTAGCAATCAGCCCCAGCATTTT. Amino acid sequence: CASSRTGRGSNQPQHF.

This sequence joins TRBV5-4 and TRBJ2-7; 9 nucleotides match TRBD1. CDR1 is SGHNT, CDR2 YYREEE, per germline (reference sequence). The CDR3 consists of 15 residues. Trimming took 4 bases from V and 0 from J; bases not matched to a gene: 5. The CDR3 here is CASSHAGQGSYEQYF. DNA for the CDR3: TGTGCCAGCAGCCACGCGGGACAGGGCTCCTACGAGCAGTACTTC.

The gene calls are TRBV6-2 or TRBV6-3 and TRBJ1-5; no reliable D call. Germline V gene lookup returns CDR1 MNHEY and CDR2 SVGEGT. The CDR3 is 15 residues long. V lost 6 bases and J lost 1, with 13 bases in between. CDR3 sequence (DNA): TGTGCCAGCAGCCCCCGGGCACCCAGCAATCAGCCCCAGCATTTT. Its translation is CASSPRAPSNQPQHF.

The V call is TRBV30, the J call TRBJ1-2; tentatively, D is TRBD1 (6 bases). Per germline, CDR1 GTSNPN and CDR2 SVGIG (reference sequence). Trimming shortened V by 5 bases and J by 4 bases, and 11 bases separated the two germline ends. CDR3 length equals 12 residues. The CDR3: CAWELQGYGYTF. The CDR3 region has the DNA TGTGCCTGGGAACTACAGGGCTATGGCTACACCTTC.

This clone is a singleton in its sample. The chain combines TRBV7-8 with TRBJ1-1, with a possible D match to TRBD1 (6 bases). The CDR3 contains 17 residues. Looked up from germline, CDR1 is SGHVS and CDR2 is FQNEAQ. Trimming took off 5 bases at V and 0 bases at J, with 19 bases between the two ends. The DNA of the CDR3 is TGTGCCAGCAGCGATACCCGAATACAGGGACTGAACACTGAAGCTTTCTTT. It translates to CASSDTRIQGLNTEAFF. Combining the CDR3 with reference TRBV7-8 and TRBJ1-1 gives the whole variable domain GAGVSQSPRYKVAKRGQDVALRCDPISGHVSLFWYQQALGQGPEFLTYFQNEAQLDKSGLPSDRFFAERPEGSVSTLKIQRTQQEDSAVYLCASSDTRIQGLNTEAFFGQGTRLTVV.

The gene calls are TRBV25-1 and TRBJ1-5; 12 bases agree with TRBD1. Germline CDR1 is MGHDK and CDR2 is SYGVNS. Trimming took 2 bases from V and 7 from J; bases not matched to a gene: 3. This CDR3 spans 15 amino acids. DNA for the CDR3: TGTGCCAGCAGTGAAGGGGGACAGGGGGCCCAGCCCCAGCATTTT. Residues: CASSEGGQGAQPQHF.

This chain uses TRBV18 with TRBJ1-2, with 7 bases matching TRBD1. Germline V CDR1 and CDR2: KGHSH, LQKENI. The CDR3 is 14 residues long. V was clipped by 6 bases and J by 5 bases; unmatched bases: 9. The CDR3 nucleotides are TGTGCCAGCTCTCGGACAGGCGAGAGGTATGGCTACACCTTC. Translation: CASSRTGERYGYTF.

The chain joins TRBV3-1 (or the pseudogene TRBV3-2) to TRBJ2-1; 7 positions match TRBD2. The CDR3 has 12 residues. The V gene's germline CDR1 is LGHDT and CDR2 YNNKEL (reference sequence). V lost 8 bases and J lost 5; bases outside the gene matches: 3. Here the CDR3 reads CASGDYNNEQFF. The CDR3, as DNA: TGTGCCAGCGGGGACTATAACAATGAGCAGTTCTTC.

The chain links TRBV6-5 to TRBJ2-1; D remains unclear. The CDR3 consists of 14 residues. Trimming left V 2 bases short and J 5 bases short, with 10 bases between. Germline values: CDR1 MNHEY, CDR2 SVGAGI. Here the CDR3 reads CASSYQSADNEQFF. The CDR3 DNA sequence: TGTGCCAGCAGTTACCAAAGCGCGGACAATGAGCAGTTCTTC.

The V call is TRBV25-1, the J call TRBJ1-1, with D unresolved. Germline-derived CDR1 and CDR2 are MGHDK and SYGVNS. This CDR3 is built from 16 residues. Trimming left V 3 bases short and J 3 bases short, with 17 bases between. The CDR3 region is CASSDPAGRPDTEAFF. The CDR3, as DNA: TGTGCCAGCAGTGATCCGGCGGGTAGACCTGACACTGAAGCTTTCTTT.

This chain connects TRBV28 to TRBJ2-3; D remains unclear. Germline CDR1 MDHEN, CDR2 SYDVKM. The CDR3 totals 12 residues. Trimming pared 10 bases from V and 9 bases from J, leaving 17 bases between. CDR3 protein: CAIGKLSATQYF. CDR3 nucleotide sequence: TGTGCCATCGGCAAGTTAAGCGCAACGCAGTATTTT. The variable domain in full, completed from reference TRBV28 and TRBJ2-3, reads DVKVTQSSRYLVKRTGEKVFLECVQDMDHENMFWYRQDPGLGLRLIYFSYDVKMKEKGDIPEGYSVSREKKERFSLILESASTNQTSMYLCAIGKLSATQYFGPGTRLTVL.

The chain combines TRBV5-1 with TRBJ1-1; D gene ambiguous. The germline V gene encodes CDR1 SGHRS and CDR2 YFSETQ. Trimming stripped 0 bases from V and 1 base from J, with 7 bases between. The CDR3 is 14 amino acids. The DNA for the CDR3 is TGCGCCAGCAGCTTGGCGCAGACGAACACTGAAGCTTTCTTT. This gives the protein CASSLAQTNTEAFF.